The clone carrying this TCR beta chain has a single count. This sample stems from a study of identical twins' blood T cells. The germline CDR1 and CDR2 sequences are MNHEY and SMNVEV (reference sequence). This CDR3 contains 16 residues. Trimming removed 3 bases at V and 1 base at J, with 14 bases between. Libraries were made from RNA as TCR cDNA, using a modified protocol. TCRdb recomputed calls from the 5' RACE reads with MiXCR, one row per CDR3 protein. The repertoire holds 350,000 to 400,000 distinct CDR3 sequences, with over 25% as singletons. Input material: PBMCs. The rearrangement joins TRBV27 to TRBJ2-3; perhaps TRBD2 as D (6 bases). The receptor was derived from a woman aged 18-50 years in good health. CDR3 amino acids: CASSFWREARTDTQYF. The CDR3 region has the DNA TGTGCCAGCAGTTTTTGGAGGGAAGCCCGCACAGATACGCAGTATTTT.